The text below deals with one TCR beta chain. Antigen specificity is unknown. This entry comes from a study of PD-1 blockade in classical Hodgkin lymphoma. Study-wide results and limits: Lower baseline TCR diversity was reported for newly diagnosed patients than for healthy donors. Nothing has yet pinned down what causes the repertoire differences, possibly disease activity or prior therapy.

Here immunoSEQ multiplex PCR was the method, and the copy in TCRdb shows in-frame clones only, minus some. The sample has about 64,000 clones, approximately 94% seen once. Documented time point: cycle 4 day 1 (C4D1), after more than five weeks of nivolumab. Each patient experienced a relapse that followed autologous stem cell transplantation, and brentuximab vedotin exposure varied. The starting material was peripheral blood mononuclear cells (PBMCs), obtained before the fourth cycle of nivolumab. This TCR derives from a human donor with classical Hodgkin lymphoma.

The CDR3 is CASSQSTGATGELFF. The CDR3 coding sequence is TGCGCCAGCAGCCAATCGACAGGGGCCACCGGGGAGCTGTTTTTT. This chain joins TRBV4-1 and TRBJ2-2; TRBD1 matches 8 bases. This CDR3 contains 15 residues. The germline gives CDR1 MGHRA, CDR2 YSYEKL. V lost 2 bases and J lost 4; bases outside the gene matches: 3.